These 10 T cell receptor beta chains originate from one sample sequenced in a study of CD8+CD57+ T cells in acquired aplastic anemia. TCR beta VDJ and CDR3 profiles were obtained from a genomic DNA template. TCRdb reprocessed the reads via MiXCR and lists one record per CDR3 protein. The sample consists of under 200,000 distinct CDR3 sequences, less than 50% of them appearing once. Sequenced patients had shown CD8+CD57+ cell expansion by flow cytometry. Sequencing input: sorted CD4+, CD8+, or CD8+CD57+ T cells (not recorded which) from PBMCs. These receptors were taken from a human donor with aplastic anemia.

The CDR3 DNA reads as TGTGCCAGCAGTGATCCGGGACTAGCGCAAACCTACAATGAGCAGTTCTTC. This encodes CASSDPGLAQTYNEQFF. J is TRBJ2-1 and V is TRBV25-1; 10 bases are a match to TRBD2. The trim removed 3 bases at V and 2 bases at J, leaving 7 bases unmatched. The CDR3 is 17 residues long. Germline V gene sequence: CDR1 MGHDK, CDR2 SYGVNS.

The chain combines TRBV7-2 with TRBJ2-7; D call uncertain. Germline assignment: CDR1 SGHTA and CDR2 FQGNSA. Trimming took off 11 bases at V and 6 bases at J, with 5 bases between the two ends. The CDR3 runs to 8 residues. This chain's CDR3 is CALSEQYF. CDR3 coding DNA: TGTGCCTTGTCCGAGCAGTACTTC. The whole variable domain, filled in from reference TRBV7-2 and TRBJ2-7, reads GAGVSQSPSNKVTEKGKDVELRCDPISGHTALYWYRQSLGQGLEFLIYFQGNSAPDKSGLPSDRFSAERTGGSVSTLTIQRTQQEDSAVYLCALSEQYFGPGTRLTVT.

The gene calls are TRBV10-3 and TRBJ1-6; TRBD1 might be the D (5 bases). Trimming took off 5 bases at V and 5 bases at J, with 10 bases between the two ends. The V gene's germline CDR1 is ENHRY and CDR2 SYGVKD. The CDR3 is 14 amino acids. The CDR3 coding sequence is TGTGCCATCAGTTACAGGACGGATAATTCACCCCTCCACTTT. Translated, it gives CAISYRTDNSPLHF.

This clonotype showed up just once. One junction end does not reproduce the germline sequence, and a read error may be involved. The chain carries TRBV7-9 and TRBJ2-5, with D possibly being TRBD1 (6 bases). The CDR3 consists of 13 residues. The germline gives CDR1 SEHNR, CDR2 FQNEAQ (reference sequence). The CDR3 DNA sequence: TGTGCTAGCAGCCTGGACAGCCAAGAGACCCGGTACTTC. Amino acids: CASSLDSQETRYF.

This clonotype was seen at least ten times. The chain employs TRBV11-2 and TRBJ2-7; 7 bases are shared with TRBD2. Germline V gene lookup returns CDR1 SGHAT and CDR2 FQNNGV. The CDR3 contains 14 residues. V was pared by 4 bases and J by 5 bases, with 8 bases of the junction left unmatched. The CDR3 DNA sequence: TGTGCCAGCAGCTACCGGGACGGGGGGAACGAGCAGTACTTC. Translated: CASSYRDGGNEQYF.

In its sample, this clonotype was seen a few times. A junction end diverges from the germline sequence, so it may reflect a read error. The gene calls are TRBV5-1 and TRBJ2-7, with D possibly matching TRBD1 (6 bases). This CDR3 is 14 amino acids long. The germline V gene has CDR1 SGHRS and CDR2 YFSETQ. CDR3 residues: CASSWGGGSYGQYF. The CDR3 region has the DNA TGCGCCAGCAGCTGGGGTGGGGGCTCCTACGGGCAGTACTTC.

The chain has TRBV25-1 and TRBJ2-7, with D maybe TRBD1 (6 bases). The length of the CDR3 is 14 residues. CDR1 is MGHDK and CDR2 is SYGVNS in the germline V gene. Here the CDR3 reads CAADSRLSLYEQYF. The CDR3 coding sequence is TGTGCGGCGGACAGTCGCCTTAGCCTCTACGAGCAGTACTTC.

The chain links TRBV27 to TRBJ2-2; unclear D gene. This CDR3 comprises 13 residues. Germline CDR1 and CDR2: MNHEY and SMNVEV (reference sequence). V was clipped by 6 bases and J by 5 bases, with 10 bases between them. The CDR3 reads CASRGVRTGELFF. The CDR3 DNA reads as TGTGCCAGCAGAGGCGTTAGGACCGGGGAGCTGTTTTTT.

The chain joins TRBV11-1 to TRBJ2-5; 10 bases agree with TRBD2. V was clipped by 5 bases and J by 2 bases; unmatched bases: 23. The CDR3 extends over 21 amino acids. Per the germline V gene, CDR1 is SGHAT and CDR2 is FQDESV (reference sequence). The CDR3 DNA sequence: TGTGCCAGCAGCCCGAGATTAGCGGGAGGACCGGGGTTTAGTAGTCAAGAGACCCAGTACTTC. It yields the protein CASSPRLAGGPGFSSQETQYF. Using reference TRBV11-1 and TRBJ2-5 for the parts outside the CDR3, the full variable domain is EAEVAQSPRYKITEKSQAVAFWCDPISGHATLYWYRQILGQGPELLVQFQDESVVDDSQLPKDRFSAERLKGVDSTLKIQPAELGDSAMYLCASSPRLAGGPGFSSQETQYFGPGTRLLVL.

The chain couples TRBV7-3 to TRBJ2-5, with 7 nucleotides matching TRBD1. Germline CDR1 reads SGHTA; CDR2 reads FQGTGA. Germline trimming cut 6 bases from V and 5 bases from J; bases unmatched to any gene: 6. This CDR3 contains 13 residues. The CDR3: CASRRTGTETQYF. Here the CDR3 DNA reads TGTGCCAGCAGACGGACAGGAACTGAGACCCAGTACTTC.